This T cell receptor beta chain derives from a study of blood T cells in healthy people across ages. Whole-study findings and limits: More naive CD4+ cells and higher diversity marked long-lived donors relative to aged donors.

This clonotype turned up a few times. Its cognate antigen is unknown. The germline gives CDR1 MNHEY, CDR2 SVGAGI. With 5 bases removed from V and 6 bases from J, the gap between germline ends came to 17 bases. CDR3 length equals 15 residues. PCR was performed a second time for roughly 7 to 11 cycles using a sample-barcoded 5' primer and a J-beta primer mix. TCRdb independently ran MiXCR on the 5' RACE reads; one entry per CDR3 protein. Here the sample spans 1.8 million or so distinct CDR3 sequences, approximately 39% being singletons. The V gene is TRBV6-5, the J gene TRBJ1-5; possible D gene TRBD1, 6 bases. Specimen: blood. This TCR derives from a human donor in good health. The CDR3 reads CASSPPGRGGQPQHF. The CDR3 DNA is TGTGCCAGCAGTCCCCCTGGCAGGGGAGGTCAGCCCCAGCATTTT.